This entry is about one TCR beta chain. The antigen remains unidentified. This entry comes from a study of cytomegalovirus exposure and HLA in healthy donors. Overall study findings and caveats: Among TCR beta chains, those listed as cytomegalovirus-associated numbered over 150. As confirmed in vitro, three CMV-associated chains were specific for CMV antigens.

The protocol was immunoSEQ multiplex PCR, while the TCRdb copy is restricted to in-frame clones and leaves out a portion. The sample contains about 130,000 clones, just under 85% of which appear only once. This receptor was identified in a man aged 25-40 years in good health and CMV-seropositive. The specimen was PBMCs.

CDR3 protein: CASSSTGGTNEKLFF. In DNA form, the CDR3 reads TGTGCCAGCAGCTCCACAGGGGGTACTAATGAAAAACTGTTTTTT. The rearrangement joins TRBV11-2 to TRBJ1-4; 8 bases map to TRBD1. CDR3 size: 15 residues. Germline CDR1 SGHAT, CDR2 FQNNGV. The J segment lost 2 bases and the V segment lost 4 bases, leaving 3 bases of the junction unmatched.